Detailed here is one T cell receptor (beta chain). Its target is unknown. The data originate from a study of cytomegalovirus exposure and HLA in healthy donors. On the study more broadly: The Caucasian-associated ancestry cluster contained 81% of the approximately 390 genotyped donors. Study-wide findings and caveats: As a later analysis showed, several of the most significant clusters appeared to be linked to common viral pathogens.

Both 60 Vbeta primers and 13 Jbeta primers went into the PCR. Measured with immunoSEQ multiplex PCR; TCRdb has only the in-frame clones, and not every one. This sample has about 150,000 clones, with more than 65% found just once. V was trimmed by 2 bases and J by 4 bases, leaving 8 bases between them. This CDR3 has 13 residues. The germline V gene has CDR1 MNHNS and CDR2 SASEGT. The chain is built from TRBV6-1 and TRBJ1-1; D not resolved. The sequence derives from a man in his thirties or forties in good health and CMV-seropositive. What was sequenced was PBMCs. CDR3 amino acids: CASSERILTEAFF. CDR3 coding DNA: TGTGCCAGCAGTGAACGTATCCTCACTGAAGCTTTCTTT.